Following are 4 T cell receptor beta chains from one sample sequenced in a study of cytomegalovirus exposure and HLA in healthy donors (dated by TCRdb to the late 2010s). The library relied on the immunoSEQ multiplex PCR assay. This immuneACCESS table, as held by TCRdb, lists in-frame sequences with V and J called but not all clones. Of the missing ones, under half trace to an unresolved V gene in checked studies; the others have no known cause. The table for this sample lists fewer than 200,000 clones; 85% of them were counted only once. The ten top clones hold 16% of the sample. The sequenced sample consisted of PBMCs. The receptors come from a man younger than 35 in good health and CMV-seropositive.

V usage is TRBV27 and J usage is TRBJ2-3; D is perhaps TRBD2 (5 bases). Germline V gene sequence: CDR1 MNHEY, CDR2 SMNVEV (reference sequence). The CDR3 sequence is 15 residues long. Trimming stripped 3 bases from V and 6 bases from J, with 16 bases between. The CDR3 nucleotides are TGTGCCAGCAGTTTCGAGGGTCACCCTCTCGATACGCAGTATTTT. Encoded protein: CASSFEGHPLDTQYF.

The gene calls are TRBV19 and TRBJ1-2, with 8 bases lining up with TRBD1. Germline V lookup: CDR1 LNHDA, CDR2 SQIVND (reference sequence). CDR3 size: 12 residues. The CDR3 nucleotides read TGTGCTTCAGGGGGCATAAACTATGGCTACACCTTC. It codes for CASGGINYGYTF.

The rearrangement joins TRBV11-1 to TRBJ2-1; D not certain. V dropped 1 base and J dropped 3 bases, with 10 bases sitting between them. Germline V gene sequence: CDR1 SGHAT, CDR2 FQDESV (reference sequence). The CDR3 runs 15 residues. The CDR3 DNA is TGTGCCAGCAGCTTAGGAGAGGCCTTCTACAATGAGCAGTTCTTC. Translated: CASSLGEAFYNEQFF.

CDR3 residues: CASSLGGGNEQFF. The CDR3 nucleotides read TGTGCCAGCAGCTTAGGCGGTGGCAATGAGCAGTTCTTC. The rearrangement uses TRBV11-1 and TRBJ2-1; D not resolved. The germline gives CDR1 SGHAT, CDR2 FQDESV (reference sequence). With 1 base removed from V and 6 bases from J, the gap between germline ends came to 7 bases. The CDR3 has 13 amino acids.